The TCR beta chain described here comes from a study of T-cell memory formation after mild COVID-19. Study conclusions and caveats: Mainly CM and EM harbored the contracting CD4+ clones; mainly EMRA harbored the CD8+ ones. Pre-infection memory already had some responding clones, implying cross-reactive memory joined. Day 15 to 85 contractors were CD4/CD8 balanced; later expanders leaned CD4+.

TCRdb passed the 5' RACE reads through MiXCR, listing each CDR3 protein once. The sample carries under 650,000 distinct CDR3 sequences, 15% to 20% recorded once. This clonotype was observed a handful of times. What it binds is unknown. The receptor was derived from an adult woman who had mild COVID-19 (a few samples of this study predate the infection). Cell type and time point are not known. Sequenced material: PBMCs or a T cell subset sorted from them (not recorded which).

In DNA form, the CDR3 reads TGTGCCAGCAGATTTACCGGGACTAGCGGGAAAAGCTCCTACGAGCAGTACTTC. Translated, it gives CASRFTGTSGKSSYEQYF. J is TRBJ2-7 and V is TRBV27; TRBD2 matches at 13 bases. This CDR3 has 18 amino acids. In germline, CDR1 is MNHEY, CDR2 SMNVEV (reference sequence). After removal of 6 bases from V and 0 bases from J, the junction contained 11 bases not matched to a gene.